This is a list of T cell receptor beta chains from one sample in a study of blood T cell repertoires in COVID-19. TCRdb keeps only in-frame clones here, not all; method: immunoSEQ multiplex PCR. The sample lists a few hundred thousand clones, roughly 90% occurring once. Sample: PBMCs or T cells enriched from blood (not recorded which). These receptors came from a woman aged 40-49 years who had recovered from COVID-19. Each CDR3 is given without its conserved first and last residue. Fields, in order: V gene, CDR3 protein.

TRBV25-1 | ASSEQRSFSYNEQF
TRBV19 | ASSPSGRASYNEQF
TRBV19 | ASSLVSSSNQPQH
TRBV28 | ASSFIAGGFSEQF
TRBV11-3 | ASSLEDRGWNEQF
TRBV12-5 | ASGTGLAGGETQY
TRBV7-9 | ASSSSDSLEQY
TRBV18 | ASSPLNTGQGSNQPQH
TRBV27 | ASRGDRGNYGYT
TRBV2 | ATNPPGLAGVGETQY
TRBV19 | ASSSRQGAPEKLF
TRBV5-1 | ASSAGQAGQPQH
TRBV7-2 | ASSLGTGGREQY
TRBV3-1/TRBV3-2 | ASSQESWSSYEQY
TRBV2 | ASSGDTEAF
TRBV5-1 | ASSFPEETQY
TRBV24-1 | ATSDWSSYNEQF
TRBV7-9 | ASSLEGDTNYGYT
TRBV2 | ASREFMESDTQY
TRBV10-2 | ATGRDTFNEKLF
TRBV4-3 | ASSQDPSGNTGELF
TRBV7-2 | ASSLFEQSPLH
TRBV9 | ASSTGNTEAF
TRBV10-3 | ATGQEGEKLF
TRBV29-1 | SALTGNEQY
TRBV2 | ASSKNRGGGYT
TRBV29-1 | SVWGYINTEAF
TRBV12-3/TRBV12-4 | ASSLVAGNGYT
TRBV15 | ATSSRDSDTQY
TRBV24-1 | ATSDPSGDHLNNEQF
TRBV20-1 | SASGYSGSRNEQF
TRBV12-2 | ASRVSRGGYT
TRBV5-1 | ASSLGLAAYLGYETQY
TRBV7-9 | ASSPIVSYNEQF
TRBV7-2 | ASSIGEDRVMDEQF
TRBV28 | ASSPGQGGEQY
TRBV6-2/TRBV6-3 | ASSYSTGGREKLF
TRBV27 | ASSLSWEGPNYGYT
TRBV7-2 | ASSLRQGFKVSYGYT